Included here is one TCR beta chain sequence, with context. Its antigen remains undetermined. One base away there is no much larger clone; base qualities are not given. This sample was taken from a study of T cells in localized non-small cell lung cancer (TCRdb year 2020). Some background on the complete study: Comparing tumors with uninvolved tumor-adjacent lungs, the study looked at the T cell repertoires of approximately 240 patients with early-stage NSCLC. The mean age of the NSCLC patients was 50 to 85 years, with 120 to 150 men and 85 to 110 women. The cohort consisted of approximately 240 treatment-naive NSCLC patients whose localized lung tumors had been resected.

TCR beta CDR3 regions were sequenced from DNA using the immunoSEQ Assay. On the authors' methods: To compute T cell density, TCR beta template counts were normalized to usable DNA, which was estimated by amplifying housekeeping genes. The preseqR package was used to estimate richness by extrapolating to 400,000 templates for PBMC samples and to 120,000 templates for tissue samples. Clonality was defined as one minus Pielou's evenness. Differential abundance testing on productive amino-acid clonotypes, with a minimum total count of 5 and an alpha of 0.1, was used to identify tissue-enriched TCRs. Repertoire overlap between compartments was quantified with the Jaccard Index and Morisita Overlap Index. TCR beta CDR3s were clustered by GLIPH together with public tetramer-defined viral CDR3s, and at least three viral sequences plus V-gene enrichment were required for viral motifs. In TCRdb, the immuneACCESS table is reduced to in-frame sequences with V and J assigned. These tables do not hold every clone; where another copy was compared, an unresolved V gene accounts for under half, and the others remain unexplained. Clone size and the V and J calls come from that table; the DNA yielded D and trimming. The sample contains tens of thousands of clones, 88% of them found a single time. The ten largest make up 20% to 25% of the sample.

Here is what the overall study found, with its caveats: Of the top 100 tumor clones, a median of approximately 60 were detected in paired uninvolved adjacent lung; under 35 were also among that lung's top 100. Uninvolved tumor-adjacent lung showed the highest T cell clonality, higher than tumor, which suggests more focused antigenic responses in the uninvolved tumor-adjacent lung. Longer overall survival was associated with higher blood T cell density, whereas shorter survival was associated with higher adjacent-lung clonality. Since the design was exploratory, TCR variables were selected using unadjusted p-values with no false-discovery rate correction. Because multi-region sequencing of the tumors was not done, intratumor heterogeneity could not be ruled out.

At diagnosis, peripheral blood, uninvolved tumor-adjacent lung and tumor were collected and stored as a combination of fresh-frozen and FFPE material. For TCR repertoire profiling, the blood samples were analyzed as peripheral blood mononuclear cells. Including cysteine and phenylalanine, the CDR3 has 15 amino acids. The read is trimmed to its CDR3 DNA, 45 bases read in frame from base 1. The junction carries 17 bases between V and J, which are trimmed by 5 bases and 4 bases respectively. Reading the germline V gene (reference sequence) gives CDR1 LNHDA and CDR2 SQIVND. This clonotype was obtained from a woman aged 40-70 years with stage I squamous cell lung carcinoma. The sequenced sample was peripheral blood, obtained before any cancer treatment. The chain links TRBV19 with TRBJ1-2; the D gene cannot be resolved reliably. At the DNA level, the sequence is TGTGCCAGTAGTTCACGCCTAGCCCTAATCTATGGCTACACCTTC. Its translation is CASSSRLALIYGYTF.